The 21 T cell receptor beta chains reported below all come from one sample, sequenced in a study of blood T cell repertoires in COVID-19 (dated by TCRdb to 2020 to 2021). The protocol used for the library was the immunoSEQ multiplex PCR assay. In its TCRdb copy, this immuneACCESS table keeps in-frame sequences only and misses some clones. Where compared with another copy, unresolved V genes explain less than half of these, and the others have no known cause. Across this sample there are 270,000 or so clones, with 65% to 85% seen only once. Jointly, the top ten make up approximately 3.6% of the sample. The sequencing input was PBMCs or T cells enriched from blood (not recorded which). All receptors come from a man in his forties or fifties who had recovered from COVID-19.

This chain connects TRBV6-6 to TRBJ2-7; D not certain. With 2 bases removed from V and 0 bases from J, the gap between germline ends came to 14 bases. Germline loops: CDR1 MNHNY, CDR2 SVGAGI (reference sequence). The CDR3 contains 16 residues. The CDR3 DNA reads TGTGCCAGCAGTTACCACAAAGGCGGCCGCTCCTACGAGCAGTACTTC. It codes for CASSYHKGGRSYEQYF.

The V and J genes are TRBV6-6 and TRBJ2-2; D is possibly TRBD2 (6 bases). This CDR3 contains 15 residues. Germline CDR1 MNHNY, CDR2 SVGAGI (reference sequence). V was cut by 10 bases and J by 0 bases, with 15 bases left in between. The CDR3 DNA reads TGTGCCACCCCCTTAGCGGAGCCGAACACCGGGGAGCTGTTTTTT. Its translation is CATPLAEPNTGELFF.

The chain recombines TRBV4-1 with TRBJ1-1; TRBD1 matches at 7 bases. Germline values: CDR1 MGHRA, CDR2 YSYEKL. The V and J ends lost 4 bases and 1 base, in that order; junction bases with no gene match: 6. The CDR3 spans 15 residues. This CDR3 reads CASSRTDRENTEAFF. In DNA form, the CDR3 reads TGCGCCAGCAGCCGCACCGACAGGGAGAACACTGAAGCTTTCTTT.

V and J are TRBV27 and TRBJ1-2; 8 bases are shared with TRBD1. Germline CDR1 and CDR2: MNHEY and SMNVEV (reference sequence). The CDR3 has 13 amino acids. With V trimmed by 3 bases and J by 5 bases, 2 bases remained unmatched. The CDR3 coding sequence is TGTGCCAGCAGTTTCAACAGGGGGTATGGCTACACCTTC. Translation gives CASSFNRGYGYTF.

This chain connects TRBV5-1 to TRBJ2-2; TRBD2 might be the D (7 bases). Germline loops: CDR1 SGHRS, CDR2 YFSETQ. Between the trimmed V and J ends, which lost 0 bases and 2 bases, there was a span of 11 bases. The CDR3 consists of 16 residues. The CDR3 region is CASSLAGGANTGELFF. For the CDR3, the DNA is TGCGCCAGCAGCTTGGCGGGGGGCGCCAACACCGGGGAGCTGTTTTTT.

The rearrangement joins TRBV7-3 to TRBJ1-2; D is perhaps TRBD1 (6 bases). CDR1 and CDR2 (germline): SGHTA, FQGTGA. The CDR3 has 14 amino acids. V lost 5 bases to trimming and J lost 7 bases, with 17 bases between them. The CDR3 bases are TGTGCCAGCAGCCCAGGCCGGGACACCGTTGGCTACACCTTC. Translating gives CASSPGRDTVGYTF.

The CDR3 DNA sequence: TGTGCCAGCTCGAGGACAGGGGGCATGGGCTACACCTTC. It specifies CASSRTGGMGYTF. The chain is built from TRBV18 and TRBJ1-2, with 11 bases that match TRBD1. This CDR3 is built from 13 residues. The germline V gene has CDR1 KGHSH and CDR2 LQKENI. V lost 6 bases to trimming and J lost 8 bases; unmatched junction nucleotides: 5.

V usage is TRBV19 and J usage is TRBJ2-3; D unclear. V shed 7 bases and J shed 3 bases, with 11 bases lying between them. CDR3 length equals 13 residues. Germline loops: CDR1 LNHDA, CDR2 SQIVND (reference sequence). DNA for the CDR3: TGTGCCAGTACCCCGACTGGGACAGATACGCAGTATTTT. Translating gives CASTPTGTDTQYF.

The chain couples TRBV10-3 to TRBJ1-1; 7 bases are a match to TRBD1. From germline, CDR1 is ENHRY and CDR2 SYGVKD. V dropped 10 bases and J dropped 0; count of bases not matched to a gene: 5. This CDR3 has 13 residues. CDR3 residues: CATLGQLNTEAFF. Here the CDR3 DNA reads TGTGCCACCTTGGGACAGTTGAACACTGAAGCTTTCTTT.

The chain employs TRBV29-1 and TRBJ2-7, with 8 bases that match TRBD2. CDR1 and CDR2 (germline): SQVTM, ANQGSEA. The CDR3 length is 14 residues. V trimming: 3 bases; J trimming: 9 bases; junction bases outside the gene matches: 13. In DNA, the CDR3 is TGCAGCGTTGAGGTCAACCTCGGGGGGGCCACGCAGTACTTC. It specifies CSVEVNLGGATQYF.

This clone was seen a few times. The genes are TRBV19 and TRBJ1-4, with 8 bases aligning to TRBD1. V shed 5 bases, J shed 8 bases, and the junction held 4 bases outside the gene matches. Germline V gene lookup returns CDR1 LNHDA and CDR2 SQIVND (reference sequence). CDR3 length: 13 residues. In DNA, the CDR3 is TGTGCCAGTAGTCCCCGGACAGGGGAAAAACTGTTTTTT. Protein: CASSPRTGEKLFF. The whole variable domain, filled in from reference TRBV19 and TRBJ1-4, reads DGGITQSPKYLFRKEGQNVTLSCEQNLNHDAMYWYRQDPGQGLRLIYYSQIVNDFQKGDIAEGYSVSREKKESFPLTVTSAQKNPTAFYLCASSPRTGEKLFFGSGTQLSVL.

This chain connects TRBV6-6 to TRBJ2-3, with TRBD1 matching 8 bases. CDR1 and CDR2 from the germline V gene are MNHNY and SVGAGI (reference sequence). The CDR3 is 15 residues long. V shed 7 bases, J shed 1 base, and the junction held 7 bases outside the gene matches. The CDR3 sequence: CASNRDRGGTDTQYF. CDR3 DNA sequence: TGTGCCAGCAATAGAGACAGGGGCGGCACAGATACGCAGTATTTT.

This chain connects TRBV27 to TRBJ1-2; D uncertain. Germline V gene data show CDR1 as MNHEY and CDR2 as SMNVEV (reference sequence). The CDR3 totals 12 residues. V lost 8 bases to trimming and J lost 8 bases, with 15 bases between them. The CDR3 protein is CASGFTSGGYTF. CDR3 bases: TGTGCCAGCGGATTTACAAGCGGAGGCTACACCTTC.

The V call is TRBV5-1, the J call TRBJ1-2; the match to TRBD1 covers 8 bases. The CDR3 loop spans 14 amino acids. The V gene's germline CDR1 is SGHRS and CDR2 YFSETQ. V lost 2 bases, J lost 2 bases, and 2 bases stayed unmatched. CDR3 bases: TGCGCCAGCAGCTTTGGGACAGGAAACTATGGCTACACCTTC. Protein product: CASSFGTGNYGYTF. Complete variable domain (other parts from reference TRBV5-1 and TRBJ1-2): KAGVTQTPRYLIKTRGQQVTLSCSPISGHRSVSWYQQTPGQGLQFLFEYFSETQRNKGNFPGRFSGRQFSNSRSEMNVSTLELGDSALYLCASSFGTGNYGYTFGSGTRLTVV.

The genes are TRBV5-1 and TRBJ2-7; 8 positions match TRBD1. The CDR3 is 14 residues long. Germline trimming cut 4 bases from V and 5 bases from J; bases unmatched to any gene: 8. The germline V gene encodes CDR1 SGHRS and CDR2 YFSETQ. The CDR3 protein is CASSPGQGINEQYF. CDR3 coding DNA: TGCGCCAGCAGCCCCGGACAGGGAATCAACGAGCAGTACTTC.

The count of this clone is one. CDR3 protein: CASNPGRREVRYTQYF. In DNA, the CDR3 is TGTGCCAGCAACCCGGGTCGGCGGGAGGTGAGGTATACGCAGTATTTT. This sequence joins TRBV7-9 and TRBJ2-3, with 8 bases aligning to TRBD2. J lost 7 bases, V lost 7 bases, and 16 bases had no gene match. Germline V lookup: CDR1 SEHNR, CDR2 FQNEAQ (reference sequence). The CDR3 has 16 amino acids.

This chain links TRBV30 with TRBJ1-6, with TRBD1 identical over 9 bases. The CDR3 is 16 residues long. V lost 4 bases and J lost 10; bases outside the gene matches: 14. CDR1 is GTSNPN, CDR2 SVGIG, per germline (reference sequence). In nucleotides, the CDR3 is TGTGCCTGGACCCCCCCCCGGACAGGGGTCCCGTCACCCCTCCACTTT. This sequence encodes CAWTPPRTGVPSPLHF.

This chain connects TRBV11-3 to TRBJ2-7; 11 positions agree with TRBD2. Per germline, CDR1 SGHNT and CDR2 YENEEA. This CDR3 has 16 residues. V trimming: 5 bases; J trimming: 4 bases; junction bases outside the gene matches: 10. The chain's CDR3 is CASSPRGTSGMYEQYF. The CDR3 nucleotides read TGTGCCAGCAGCCCTAGGGGGACTAGCGGAATGTACGAGCAGTACTTC.

The chain uses TRBV9 and TRBJ2-1; D gene ambiguous. The CDR3 is 13 residues long. The germline V gene has CDR1 SGDLS and CDR2 YYNGEE. V was cut by 3 bases and J by 6 bases, with 10 bases left in between. The chain's CDR3 is CASSDRGRNEQFF. The CDR3 coding sequence is TGTGCCAGCAGCGATCGAGGTCGCAATGAGCAGTTCTTC.

In this sample, this clone turned up once. CDR3 region: CSVGVMSGELFF. The CDR3 nucleotides are TGCAGCGTTGGAGTGATGTCCGGGGAGCTGTTTTTT. This sequence joins TRBV29-1 and TRBJ2-2, with D unclear. The CDR3 runs 12 residues. Germline CDR1 and CDR2: SQVTM and ANQGSEA. V gave up 4 bases and J gave up 6 bases, with 9 bases separating them.

J is TRBJ2-7 and V is TRBV11-1; no firm D call. Germline loops: CDR1 SGHAT, CDR2 FQDESV (reference sequence). Trimming shortened V by 2 bases and J by 2 bases, and 13 bases separated the two germline ends. This CDR3 has 15 amino acids. CDR3 loop: CASSLLGKRAYEQYF. For the CDR3, the DNA is TGTGCCAGCAGCTTACTGGGTAAGCGAGCCTACGAGCAGTACTTC. Full variable domain (remainder filled in from reference TRBV11-1 and TRBJ2-7): EAEVAQSPRYKITEKSQAVAFWCDPISGHATLYWYRQILGQGPELLVQFQDESVVDDSQLPKDRFSAERLKGVDSTLKIQPAELGDSAMYLCASSLLGKRAYEQYFGPGTRLTVT.